A single sample is the source of the 2 T cell receptor beta chains below, sequenced in a study of control samples from healthy donors and cancer patients. Assay: immunoSEQ multiplex PCR; the TCRdb copy retains only in-frame clones and omits some. The sample carries some 71,000 clones, 89% recorded once. Sample: PBMCs. The receptors originated from a man aged 55 to 70 with lung cancer.

This chain links TRBV23-1 with TRBJ1-6; D unclear. TRBV23-1 is identified as an open reading frame with a role that is uncertain. The germline V and J ends were trimmed by 3 bases and 0 bases, with 12 bases remaining between them. The CDR3 runs to 17 residues. The CDR3 bases are TGCGCCAGCAGTCACCACCACTCCAGCTCCTATAATTCACCCCTCCACTTT. Protein product: CASSHHHSSSYNSPLHF.

With respect to this clone: The same CDR3 can be traced to other DNA sequences in this sample. The genes are TRBV4-1 and TRBJ1-1; possibly TRBD1 for D (5 bases). V lost 1 base, J lost 1 base, and 7 bases lay in between. CDR3 length: 14 amino acids. Germline V gene lookup returns CDR1 MGHRA and CDR2 YSYEKL. The CDR3 protein is CASSQVTGNTEAFF. The CDR3 nucleotides are TGCGCCAGCAGCCAAGTTACAGGGAACACTGAAGCTTTCTTT.